Listed below are T cell receptor beta chains from one sample, sequenced in a study of post-analysis software for immune sequencing data. TCRdb called the PCR reads again in MiXCR, with one record for every CDR3 protein. The sample contains roughly 670,000 distinct CDR3 sequences, 55% to 70% of which appear only once. The sequenced material came from blood. The receptor source for this set is a girl aged 2 to 10 with multiple sclerosis. Each CDR3 is given with its conserved first and last residue. Fields, in order: V gene, CDR3 length, J gene, CDR3 protein.

V gene: TRBV7-9
CDR3 length: 10
J gene: TRBJ2-6
CDR3 protein: CASSIQRLTF

V gene: TRBV12-3/TRBV12-4
CDR3 length: 16
J gene: TRBJ2-1
CDR3 protein: CASSFQAGGNIDEQFF

V gene: TRBV5-1
CDR3 length: 17
J gene: TRBJ2-6
CDR3 protein: CASSSGTGLTGANVLTF

V gene: TRBV6-4
CDR3 length: 14
J gene: TRBJ2-3
CDR3 protein: CASSEGSYPDTQYF

V gene: TRBV9
CDR3 length: 12
J gene: TRBJ1-2
CDR3 protein: CASSAQGSGYTF

V gene: TRBV10-3
CDR3 length: 16
J gene: TRBJ2-1
CDR3 protein: CAISGLTSGVHNEQFF

V gene: TRBV21-1
CDR3 length: 16
J gene: TRBJ2-1
CDR3 protein: CASSIYGRGFNNEQFF

V gene: TRBV27
CDR3 length: 14
J gene: TRBJ2-1
CDR3 protein: CASSPPGRYNEQFF

V gene: TRBV25-1
CDR3 length: 13
J gene: TRBJ1-6
CDR3 protein: CASSEGGRTPLHF

V gene: TRBV12-3/TRBV12-4
CDR3 length: 12
J gene: TRBJ2-7
CDR3 protein: CARSADSYEQYF

V gene: TRBV5-1
CDR3 length: 14
J gene: TRBJ2-3
CDR3 protein: CASSPTLGTDTQYF

V gene: TRBV7-2
CDR3 length: 14
J gene: TRBJ1-2
CDR3 protein: CASSLDRGVYGYTF

V gene: TRBV5-5
CDR3 length: 14
J gene: TRBJ2-1
CDR3 protein: CASSSRGGSNEQFF

V gene: TRBV11-2
CDR3 length: 15
J gene: TRBJ2-7
CDR3 protein: CASSLILAGLYEQYF

V gene: TRBV10-1
CDR3 length: 13
J gene: TRBJ2-3
CDR3 protein: CASSDTFRDTQYF

V gene: TRBV3-1
CDR3 length: 14
J gene: TRBJ2-1
CDR3 protein: CASSQDVLTNEQFF

V gene: TRBV7-2
CDR3 length: 13
J gene: TRBJ2-1
CDR3 protein: CASSTAAGIEQFF

V gene: TRBV28
CDR3 length: 15
J gene: TRBJ2-3
CDR3 protein: CASSLASDSTDTQYF

V gene: TRBV19
CDR3 length: 15
J gene: TRBJ2-1
CDR3 protein: CASSISGLAGGEQFF

V gene: TRBV12-3/TRBV12-4
CDR3 length: 15
J gene: TRBJ2-3
CDR3 protein: CASSSGGGGVDTQYF

V gene: TRBV12-3/TRBV12-4
CDR3 length: 13
J gene: TRBJ2-5
CDR3 protein: CAGSFYSQETQYF

V gene: TRBV9
CDR3 length: 12
J gene: TRBJ2-7
CDR3 protein: CASSPSQDAQYF

V gene: TRBV28
CDR3 length: 17
J gene: TRBJ2-5
CDR3 protein: CASRSLLSSMEWETQYF